Listed here is a single T cell receptor (beta chain). The data originate from a study of blood T cell repertoires in COVID-19. The wider study: Sources were T cells, B-cell-depleted T cells, or PBMCs; the material itself was cDNA or gDNA.

The data were produced by immunoSEQ multiplex PCR, yet TCRdb's version contains in-frame clones alone and is incomplete. The sample yields about 110,000 clones, 65% to 90% seen once. This CDR3 contains 15 residues. Germline trimming cut 10 bases from V and 1 base from J; bases unmatched to any gene: 10. CDR1 and CDR2 (germline): SNHLY, FYNNEI. The sequence derives from a woman aged 55-70 years with acute or convalescent COVID-19. The sequencing input was peripheral blood. The chain has TRBV2 and TRBJ1-3; 7 bases fit TRBD1. CDR3 residues: CATRDSINSGNTIYF. The CDR3 DNA reads as TGTGCCACTCGGGACAGCATCAATTCTGGAAACACCATATATTTT.